Each of the 24 T cell receptor beta chains below was sequenced from the same sample in a study of blood T cell repertoires in COVID-19. Sequenced by immunoSEQ multiplex PCR; TCRdb stores in-frame clones only, minus some. The sample lists 150,000 or so clones, over 60% occurring once. Specimen: PBMCs or T cells enriched from blood (not recorded which). The receptors come from a woman between 50 and 59 years old who had recovered from COVID-19.

CDR3 sequence (DNA): TGTGCCAGCAGTTACTCTGGGGGCAGGGCTACTGAAGCTTTCTTT. Translation gives CASSYSGGRATEAFF. This chain joins TRBV6-5 and TRBJ1-1; D might be TRBD1 (6 bases). V was cut by 0 bases and J by 5 bases, with 13 bases left in between. This CDR3 is 15 amino acids long. CDR1 MNHEY and CDR2 SVGAGI come from the germline V gene.

CDR3 coding DNA: TGTGCCAGCAGTTACTCCCCCCCTAGCGGAAAAAACATTCAGTACTTC. It specifies CASSYSPPSGKNIQYF. The J gene is TRBJ2-4, the V gene TRBV6-5; 7 nucleotides agree with TRBD2. CDR3 size: 16 residues. Germline V gene lookup returns CDR1 MNHEY and CDR2 SVGAGI. With V trimmed by 0 bases and J by 4 bases, 6 bases remained unmatched.

This clone has a handful of counts. The V gene is TRBV5-1, the J gene TRBJ1-1, with 11 positions matching TRBD1. The CDR3 is 16 amino acids. Trimming at V came to 5 bases and at J to 4 bases, leaving 10 bases not matched to a gene. Germline values: CDR1 SGHRS, CDR2 YFSETQ. This CDR3 is CASRIWTGGAGTEAFF. In DNA form, the CDR3 reads TGCGCCAGCAGGATCTGGACAGGGGGCGCGGGCACTGAAGCTTTCTTT.

CDR3 bases: TGTGCCAGCAGCGTAGATCGACAGAGCTCTGGAAACACCATATATTTT. As protein: CASSVDRQSSGNTIYF. The chain uses TRBV9 and TRBJ1-3; TRBD1 is a possible D gene (5 bases). Trimming pared 0 bases from V and 0 bases from J, leaving 10 bases between. The CDR3 runs to 16 residues. From germline, CDR1 is SGDLS and CDR2 YYNGEE.

The CDR3 DNA sequence: TGTGCTAGTGGTTTGGTACGAGGAGGGGTTGGGGCCAACGTCCTGACTTTC. Translating gives CASGLVRGGVGANVLTF. The V and J genes are TRBV12-5 and TRBJ2-6, with D possibly TRBD2 on 6 matching bases. Germline V gives CDR1 LGHNT, CDR2 FRNRAP. The CDR3 is 17 amino acids. V was shortened by 0 bases and J by 3 bases, with 12 bases between the two germline ends.

The chain links TRBV30 to TRBJ1-6; D uncertain. Deletions cut 2 bases from V and 7 bases from J, with 15 bases between. The germline CDR1 and CDR2 sequences are GTSNPN and SVGIG (reference sequence). There are 15 residues in the CDR3. The chain's CDR3 is CAWSLVRDGNSPLHF. CDR3 in DNA: TGTGCCTGGAGTTTAGTTCGGGATGGCAATTCACCCCTCCACTTT.

The chain is built from TRBV12-3 or TRBV12-4 and TRBJ2-7; no reliable D call. The CDR3 is 11 residues long. Trimming pared 5 bases from V and 2 bases from J, leaving 4 bases between. Written as DNA, the CDR3 is TGTGCCAGCAGTATAACCTACGAGCAGTACTTC. Translated, it gives CASSITYEQYF.

This chain links TRBV6-4 with TRBJ2-1, with TRBD2 matching 12 bases. The CDR3 loop spans 14 amino acids. Germline lookup yields CDR1 MRHNA and CDR2 SNTAGT. With V trimmed by 6 bases and J by 7 bases, 4 bases remained unmatched. CDR3 region: CASSLTSGRNEQFF. CDR3 bases: TGTGCCAGCAGCCTAACTAGCGGGAGGAATGAGCAGTTCTTC.

The J gene is TRBJ1-1, the V gene TRBV7-2; weak D call: TRBD1 (5 bases). Germline CDR1 is SGHTA and CDR2 is FQGNSA. This CDR3 has 14 amino acids. Trimming cost V 4 bases and J 4 bases, with 13 bases left between them. CDR3 DNA sequence: TGTGCCAGCAGCTCTTGGGGGGAGGCCACTGAAGCTTTCTTT. Translated: CASSSWGEATEAFF.

The J gene is TRBJ1-5, the V gene TRBV11-2; D remains unclear. The germline V gene encodes CDR1 SGHAT and CDR2 FQNNGV. V shed 5 bases and J shed 2 bases, with 16 bases lying between them. The CDR3 has 16 amino acids. This CDR3 is CASSPAGLNGNQPQHF. In DNA, the CDR3 is TGTGCCAGCAGCCCGGCGGGCCTAAATGGCAATCAGCCCCAGCATTTT.

The rearrangement links TRBV7-3 to TRBJ2-3; 12 bases line up with TRBD2. The CDR3 sequence is 16 residues long. The V gene's germline CDR1 is SGHTA and CDR2 FQGTGA. The junction had 2 bases not matched to a gene; V was cut back by 2 bases and J by 2 bases. CDR3 amino acids: CASSLLAGGSTDTQYF. For the CDR3, the DNA is TGTGCCAGCAGCTTACTAGCGGGGGGGTCCACAGATACGCAGTATTTT.

This chain links TRBV5-6 with TRBJ1-1, with TRBD1 as a possible D gene (5 bases). Per germline, CDR1 SGHDT and CDR2 YYEEEE. There are 13 residues in the CDR3. The V gene lost 0 bases and the J gene lost 7 bases, with 10 bases spanning the gap. CDR3 residues: CASSLGTTIEAFF. The DNA of the CDR3 is TGTGCCAGCAGCTTGGGGACAACCATTGAAGCTTTCTTT.

The V call is TRBV5-1, the J call TRBJ2-2; 7 bases fit TRBD1. V was clipped by 1 base and J by 2 bases; unmatched bases: 8. The length of the CDR3 is 17 residues. In germline, CDR1 is SGHRS, CDR2 YFSETQ. This chain's CDR3 is CASSLFRTGVNTGELFF. CDR3 DNA: TGCGCCAGCAGCTTGTTCCGGACAGGAGTCAACACCGGGGAGCTGTTTTTT.

The rearrangement joins TRBV10-1 to TRBJ1-3, with a possible D match to TRBD1 (6 bases). The germline CDR1 and CDR2 sequences are WNHNN and SYGVQD (reference sequence). This CDR3 is built from 15 residues. Trimming removed 6 bases from V and 3 bases from J, with 15 bases in between. In nucleotides, the CDR3 is TGCGCCAGCAGCTCCGGGACAAACATTGGAAACACCATATATTTT. This codes for CASSSGTNIGNTIYF.

This rearrangement joins TRBV3-1 (or the pseudogene TRBV3-2) to TRBJ2-2; weak D call: TRBD1 (6 bases). Germline V gives CDR1 LGHDT, CDR2 YNNKEL (reference sequence). The CDR3 contains 14 residues. V lost 4 bases to trimming and J lost 4 bases, with 10 bases between them. The CDR3 spells CASSLTGTTGELFF. The CDR3 nucleotides read TGTGCCAGCAGCCTCACAGGGACCACCGGGGAGCTGTTTTTT.

The rearrangement uses TRBV7-9 and TRBJ2-3; 7 positions agree with TRBD2. Germline values: CDR1 SEHNR, CDR2 FQNEAQ (reference sequence). Trimming removed 1 base from V and 3 bases from J; junction bases left unmatched: 7. The CDR3 is made up of 16 amino acids. The CDR3 is CASSLGPLAETDTQYF. The CDR3, as DNA: TGTGCCAGCAGCTTAGGCCCCCTAGCGGAGACAGATACGCAGTATTTT.

This sequence joins TRBV28 and TRBJ2-2; D remains unclear. V dropped 4 bases and J dropped 5 bases, with 8 bases sitting between them. This CDR3 contains 13 residues. The germline V gene encodes CDR1 MDHEN and CDR2 SYDVKM. The CDR3 DNA reads as TGTGCCAGCAGTTCTCTGTATACCGGGGAGCTGTTTTTT. It specifies CASSSLYTGELFF.

The genes are TRBV9 and TRBJ2-7; 9 bases line up with TRBD1. The CDR3 is 14 amino acids. Losses at the gene ends were 0 bases for V and 3 bases for J; bases not matched to a gene: 1. CDR1 and CDR2 (germline): SGDLS, YYNGEE. This chain's CDR3 is CASSVEGQGYEQYF. CDR3 DNA sequence: TGTGCCAGCAGCGTAGAGGGACAGGGCTACGAGCAGTACTTC.

A few counts support this clone. CDR3 sequence (DNA): TGTGCCTGGAGTGTACAGGGCAGTGAAAAACTGTTTTTT. This codes for CAWSVQGSEKLFF. The chain recombines TRBV30 with TRBJ1-4, with D possibly TRBD1 on 6 matching bases. With 0 bases removed from V and 7 bases from J, the gap between germline ends came to 9 bases. Germline V gene data show CDR1 as GTSNPN and CDR2 as SVGIG (reference sequence). The CDR3 has 13 residues.

This clone has more than one count but fewer than ten. The chain combines TRBV7-8 with TRBJ1-3; weak D call: TRBD1 (6 bases). Germline CDR1 and CDR2: SGHVS and FQNEAQ. V was trimmed by 0 bases and J by 4 bases, leaving 7 bases between them. This CDR3 is 14 amino acids long. For the CDR3, the DNA is TGTGCCAGCAGCTTAGCGGGGGCGGGAAACACCATATATTTT. It is translated as CASSLAGAGNTIYF.

This chain uses TRBV19 with TRBJ2-5; 7 nucleotides match TRBD1. The V segment lost 0 bases and the J segment 1 base; nucleotides outside the gene matches: 2. CDR3 size: 15 residues. CDR1 LNHDA and CDR2 SQIVND come from the germline V gene (reference sequence). The CDR3 reads CASSIEGGGQETQYF. CDR3 sequence (DNA): TGTGCCAGTAGTATAGAAGGGGGCGGCCAAGAGACCCAGTACTTC.

The gene calls are TRBV27 and TRBJ2-3, with D unresolved. The CDR3 is 14 residues long. Between the trimmed V and J ends, which lost 3 bases and 4 bases, there was a span of 11 bases. CDR1 is MNHEY, CDR2 SMNVEV, per germline (reference sequence). The CDR3 nucleotides read TGTGCCAGCAGTTTGGGTACAGTCCCAGATACGCAGTATTTT. Translating it yields CASSLGTVPDTQYF.

The chain joins TRBV13 to TRBJ1-2, with D possibly being TRBD1 (5 bases). V lost 5 bases, J lost 2 bases, and 9 bases lay in between. This CDR3 spans 13 amino acids. Per germline, CDR1 PRHDT and CDR2 FYEKMQ (reference sequence). The chain's CDR3 is CASSPDRNYGYTF. The DNA for the CDR3 is TGTGCCAGCAGCCCCGACAGAAACTATGGCTACACCTTC.

V is TRBV7-9 and J is TRBJ2-7; 9 bases fit TRBD2. The CDR3 is 17 residues long. Germline V lookup: CDR1 SEHNR, CDR2 FQNEAQ (reference sequence). The trim removed 1 base at V and 4 bases at J, leaving 11 bases unmatched. CDR3 in amino acids: CASSLEGSGRIIYEQYF. The CDR3 DNA reads TGTGCCAGCAGCTTAGAAGGTAGCGGGAGAATAATTTACGAGCAGTACTTC.